This T cell receptor (beta chain) came from a study of T cell responses to AZD1222 COVID-19 vaccine. Repertoires were generated with immunoSEQ multiplex PCR, while TCRdb's copy carries only in-frame clones and drops some. The sample lists 100,000 to 150,000 clones, roughly 88% occurring once. Germline V gene sequence: CDR1 SGHRS, CDR2 YFSETQ. V trimming: 4 bases; J trimming: 6 bases; junction bases outside the gene matches: 10. The CDR3 covers 15 residues. Study-level points and caveats: Spike-specific TCR breadth and depth were elevated following two AZD1222 doses. In a largely white British group with more females than males, clonal diversity was possibly underestimated.

As to this clone: Its target is not known.

The clonotype comes from an adult in good health. This chain links TRBV5-1 with TRBJ2-1, with 7 bases fitting TRBD1. Sample: peripheral blood, taken on day 0 of MenACWY control vaccination. The CDR3 DNA reads as TGCGCCAGCAGCCTCGAGGGACAGAGGGGCAATGAGCAGTTCTTC. It encodes CASSLEGQRGNEQFF.